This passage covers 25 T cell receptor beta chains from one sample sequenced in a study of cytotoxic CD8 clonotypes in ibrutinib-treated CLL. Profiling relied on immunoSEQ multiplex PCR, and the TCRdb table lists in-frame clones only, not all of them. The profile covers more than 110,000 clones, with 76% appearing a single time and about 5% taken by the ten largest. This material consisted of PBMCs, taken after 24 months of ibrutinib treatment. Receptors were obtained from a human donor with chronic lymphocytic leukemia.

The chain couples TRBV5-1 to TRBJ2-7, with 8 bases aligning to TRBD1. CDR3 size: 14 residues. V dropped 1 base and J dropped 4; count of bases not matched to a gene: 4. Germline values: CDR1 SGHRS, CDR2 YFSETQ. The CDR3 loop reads CASSLRQGAYEQYF. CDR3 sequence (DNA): TGCGCCAGCAGCTTGCGGCAGGGGGCGTACGAGCAGTACTTC.

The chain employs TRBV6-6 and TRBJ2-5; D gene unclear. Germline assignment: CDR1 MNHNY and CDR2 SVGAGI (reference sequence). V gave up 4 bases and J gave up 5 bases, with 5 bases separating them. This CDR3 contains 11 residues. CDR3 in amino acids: CASSSGETQYF. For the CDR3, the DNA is TGTGCCAGCAGTTCCGGGGAGACCCAGTACTTC.

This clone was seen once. As DNA, the CDR3 is TGTGCCAGCAGTGGGACGGGACTCAGCACAGATACGCAGTATTTT. This sequence encodes CASSGTGLSTDTQYF. The chain is built from TRBV6-4 and TRBJ2-3; D might be TRBD2 (6 bases). Trimming took 4 bases from V and 0 from J, leaving 11 bases between them. The CDR3 is 15 residues long. Germline-derived CDR1 and CDR2 are MRHNA and SNTAGT.

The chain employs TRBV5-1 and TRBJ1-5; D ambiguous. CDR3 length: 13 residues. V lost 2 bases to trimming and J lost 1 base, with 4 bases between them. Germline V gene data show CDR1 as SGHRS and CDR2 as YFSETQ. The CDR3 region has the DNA TGCGCCAGCAGCTTCGGGAGCAATCAGCCCCAGCATTTT. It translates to CASSFGSNQPQHF.

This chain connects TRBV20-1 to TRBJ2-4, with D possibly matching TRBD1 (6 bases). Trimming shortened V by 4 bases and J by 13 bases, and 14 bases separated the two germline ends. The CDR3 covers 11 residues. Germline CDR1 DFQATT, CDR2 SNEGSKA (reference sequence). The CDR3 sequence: CSATSGDPQYF. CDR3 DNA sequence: TGCAGTGCTACGTCAGGGGATCCCCAGTACTTC.

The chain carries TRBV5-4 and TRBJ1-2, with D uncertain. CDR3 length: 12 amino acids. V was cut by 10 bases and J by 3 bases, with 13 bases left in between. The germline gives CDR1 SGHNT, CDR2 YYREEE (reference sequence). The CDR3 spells CALGGSYYGYTF. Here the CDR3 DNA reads TGTGCCCTGGGTGGGAGCTACTATGGCTACACCTTC.

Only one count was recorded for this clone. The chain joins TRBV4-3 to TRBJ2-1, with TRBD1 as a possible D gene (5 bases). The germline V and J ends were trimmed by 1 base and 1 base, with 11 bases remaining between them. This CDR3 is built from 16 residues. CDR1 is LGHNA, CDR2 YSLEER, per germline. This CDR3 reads CASSQVTGDSYNEQFF. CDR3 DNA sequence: TGCGCCAGCAGCCAAGTTACAGGTGATTCCTACAATGAGCAGTTCTTC.

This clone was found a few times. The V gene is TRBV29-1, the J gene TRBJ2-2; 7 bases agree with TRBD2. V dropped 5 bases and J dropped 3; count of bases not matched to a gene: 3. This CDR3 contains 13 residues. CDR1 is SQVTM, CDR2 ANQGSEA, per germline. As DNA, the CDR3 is TGCAGCGTTTTCGGACTAGACACCGGGGAGCTGTTTTTT. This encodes CSVFGLDTGELFF.

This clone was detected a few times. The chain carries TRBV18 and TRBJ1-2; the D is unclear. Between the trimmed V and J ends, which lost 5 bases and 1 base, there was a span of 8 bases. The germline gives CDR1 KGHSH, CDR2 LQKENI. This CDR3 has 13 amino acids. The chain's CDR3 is CASSYEGNYGYTF. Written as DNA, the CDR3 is TGTGCCAGCTCATACGAGGGTAACTATGGCTACACCTTC.

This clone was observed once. CDR3 loop: CASSNRDRGLGYGYTF. The CDR3 nucleotides are TGTGCCAGCAGCAACCGGGACAGGGGCCTTGGCTATGGCTACACCTTC. This chain joins TRBV7-8 and TRBJ1-2; 10 bases agree with TRBD1. Germline trimming cut 5 bases from V and 4 bases from J; bases unmatched to any gene: 10. Germline CDR1 SGHVS, CDR2 FQNEAQ. This CDR3 is built from 16 residues.

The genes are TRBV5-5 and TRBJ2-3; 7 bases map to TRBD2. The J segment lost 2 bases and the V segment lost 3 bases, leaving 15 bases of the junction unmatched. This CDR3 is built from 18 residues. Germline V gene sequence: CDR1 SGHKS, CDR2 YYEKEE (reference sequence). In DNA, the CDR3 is TGTGCCAGCAGCTCCATCCGTCGGACCGGGACTAACACAGATACGCAGTATTTT. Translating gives CASSSIRRTGTNTDTQYF.

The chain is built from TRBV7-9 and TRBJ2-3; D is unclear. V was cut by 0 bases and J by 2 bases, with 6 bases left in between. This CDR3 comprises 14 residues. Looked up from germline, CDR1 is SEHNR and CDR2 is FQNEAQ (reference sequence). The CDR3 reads CASSLAGYTDTQYF. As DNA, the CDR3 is TGTGCCAGCAGCTTAGCGGGGTACACAGATACGCAGTATTTT.

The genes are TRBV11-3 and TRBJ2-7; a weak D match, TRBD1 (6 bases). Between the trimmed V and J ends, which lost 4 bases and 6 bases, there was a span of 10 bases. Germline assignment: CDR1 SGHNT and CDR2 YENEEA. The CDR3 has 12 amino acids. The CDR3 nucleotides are TGTGCCAGCAGCTCTACAGGGACCGAGCAGTACTTC. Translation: CASSSTGTEQYF.

The CDR3 nucleotides are TGTGCCAGCAGCTACCCGGGACAGGCGCCTATGGGCTACACCTTC. Its translation is CASSYPGQAPMGYTF. J is TRBJ1-2 and V is TRBV7-2; 8 positions match TRBD1. Germline V gene lookup returns CDR1 SGHTA and CDR2 FQGNSA. The CDR3 has 15 residues. J was trimmed by 8 bases and V by 4 bases; bases with no gene match: 12.

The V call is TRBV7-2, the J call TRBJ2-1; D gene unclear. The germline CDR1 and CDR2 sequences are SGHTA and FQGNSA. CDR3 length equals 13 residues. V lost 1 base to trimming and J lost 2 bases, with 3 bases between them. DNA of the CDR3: TGTGCCAGCAGCTTAGACCCCTACAATGAGCAGTTCTTC. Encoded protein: CASSLDPYNEQFF.

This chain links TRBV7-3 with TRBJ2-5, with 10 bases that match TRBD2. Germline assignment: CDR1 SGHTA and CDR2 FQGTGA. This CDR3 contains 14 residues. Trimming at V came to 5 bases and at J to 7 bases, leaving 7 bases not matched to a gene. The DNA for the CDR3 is TGTGCCAGCAGCCCCGGGACTAGCGTGGGGACCCAGTACTTC. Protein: CASSPGTSVGTQYF.

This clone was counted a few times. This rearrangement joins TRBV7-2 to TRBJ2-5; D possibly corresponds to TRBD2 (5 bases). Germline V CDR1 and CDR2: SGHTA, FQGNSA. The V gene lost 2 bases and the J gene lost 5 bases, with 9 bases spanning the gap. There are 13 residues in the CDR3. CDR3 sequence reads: CASSLRTPETQYF. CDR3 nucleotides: TGTGCCAGCAGCTTACGGACTCCGGAGACCCAGTACTTC.

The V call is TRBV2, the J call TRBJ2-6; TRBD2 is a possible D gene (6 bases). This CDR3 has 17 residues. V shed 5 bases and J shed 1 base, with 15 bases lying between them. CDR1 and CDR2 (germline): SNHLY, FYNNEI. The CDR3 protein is CASSPSVGGSGANVLTF. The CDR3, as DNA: TGTGCCAGCAGTCCTTCGGTTGGGGGGTCTGGGGCCAACGTCCTGACTTTC.

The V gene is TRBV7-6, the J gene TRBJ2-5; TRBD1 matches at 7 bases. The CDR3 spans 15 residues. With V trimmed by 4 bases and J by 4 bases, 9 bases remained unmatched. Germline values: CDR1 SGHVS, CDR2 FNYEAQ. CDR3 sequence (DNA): TGTGCCAGCAGCTCCCGAGGACAGGTTTTAGAGACCCAGTACTTC. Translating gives CASSSRGQVLETQYF.

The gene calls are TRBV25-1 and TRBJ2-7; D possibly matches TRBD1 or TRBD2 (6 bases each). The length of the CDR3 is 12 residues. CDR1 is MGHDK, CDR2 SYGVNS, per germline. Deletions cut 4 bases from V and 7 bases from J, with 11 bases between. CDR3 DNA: TGTGCCAGCAGTGTAGGGGGGCGTGAGCAGTACTTC. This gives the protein CASSVGGREQYF.

The DNA for the CDR3 is TGTGCCAGCAGCCCCGGGGGCAGGGGGCCCGCATATTTT. Protein: CASSPGGRGPAYF. The rearrangement uses TRBV5-6 and TRBJ1-3; 8 positions match TRBD1. Trimming took 4 bases from V and 15 from J; bases not matched to a gene: 12. Germline V gene lookup returns CDR1 SGHDT and CDR2 YYEEEE. The CDR3 loop spans 13 amino acids.

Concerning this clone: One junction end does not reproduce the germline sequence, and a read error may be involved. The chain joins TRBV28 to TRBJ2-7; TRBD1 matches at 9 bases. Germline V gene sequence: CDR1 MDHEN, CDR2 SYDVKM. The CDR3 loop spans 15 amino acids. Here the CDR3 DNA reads TGTGCCAGCAGCCCCCCGGGACAGGGCTCCCACGAGCAGTACTTC. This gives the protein CASSPPGQGSHEQYF.

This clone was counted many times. In nucleotides, the CDR3 is TGTGCCAGCTCACAGGGACAGTTCCTGACCCAGTACTTC. Amino acid sequence: CASSQGQFLTQYF. The V gene is TRBV18, the J gene TRBJ2-5; the match to TRBD1 covers 7 bases. With V trimmed by 4 bases and J by 7 bases, 6 bases remained unmatched. Germline V gives CDR1 KGHSH, CDR2 LQKENI. The CDR3 is made up of 13 amino acids. Full variable domain (outside the CDR3, taken from reference TRBV18 and TRBJ2-5): NAGVMQNPRHLVRRRGQEARLRCSPMKGHSHVYWYRQLPEEGLKFMVYLQKENIIDESGMPKERFSAEFPKEGPSILRIQQVVRGDSAAYFCASSQGQFLTQYFGPGTRLLVL.

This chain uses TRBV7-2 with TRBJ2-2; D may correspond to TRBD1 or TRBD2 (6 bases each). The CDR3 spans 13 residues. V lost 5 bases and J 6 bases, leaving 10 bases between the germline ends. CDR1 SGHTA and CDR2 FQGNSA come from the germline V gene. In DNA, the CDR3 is TGTGCCAGCAGCCGGGGGCGGTCCGGGGAGCTGTTTTTT. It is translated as CASSRGRSGELFF.

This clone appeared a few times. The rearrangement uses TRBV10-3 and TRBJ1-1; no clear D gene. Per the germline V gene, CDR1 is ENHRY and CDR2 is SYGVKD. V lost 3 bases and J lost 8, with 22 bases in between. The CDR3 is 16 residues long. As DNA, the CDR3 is TGTGCCATCAGTGAACCTATATTCGGAGCCCCAGGAGAAGCTTTCTTT. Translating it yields CAISEPIFGAPGEAFF.